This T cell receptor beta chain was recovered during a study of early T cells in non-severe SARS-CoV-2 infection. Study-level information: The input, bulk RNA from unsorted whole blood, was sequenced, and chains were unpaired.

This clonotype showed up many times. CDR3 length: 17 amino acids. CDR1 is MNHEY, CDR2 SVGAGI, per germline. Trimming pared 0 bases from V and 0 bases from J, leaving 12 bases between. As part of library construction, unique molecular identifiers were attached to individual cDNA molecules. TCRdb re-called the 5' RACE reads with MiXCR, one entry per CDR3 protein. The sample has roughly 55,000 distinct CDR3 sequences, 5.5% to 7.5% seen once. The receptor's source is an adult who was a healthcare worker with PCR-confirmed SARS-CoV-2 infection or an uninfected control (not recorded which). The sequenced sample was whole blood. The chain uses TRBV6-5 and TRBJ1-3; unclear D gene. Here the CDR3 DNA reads TGTGCCAGCAGTTACTCGTTGCCGAAGGGCTCTGGAAACACCATATATTTT. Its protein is CASSYSLPKGSGNTIYF.